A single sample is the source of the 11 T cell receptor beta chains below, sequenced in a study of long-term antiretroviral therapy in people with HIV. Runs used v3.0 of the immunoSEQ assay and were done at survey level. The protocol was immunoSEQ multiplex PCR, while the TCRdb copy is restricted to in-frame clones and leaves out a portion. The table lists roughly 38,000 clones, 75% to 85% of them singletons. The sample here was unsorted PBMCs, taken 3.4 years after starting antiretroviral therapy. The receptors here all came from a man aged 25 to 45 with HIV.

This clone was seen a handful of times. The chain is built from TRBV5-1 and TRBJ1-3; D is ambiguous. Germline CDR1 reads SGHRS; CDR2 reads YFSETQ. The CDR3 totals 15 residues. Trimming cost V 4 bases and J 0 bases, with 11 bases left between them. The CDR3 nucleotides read TGCGCCAGCAGCCGAGAAGGGTACTCTGGAAACACCATATATTTT. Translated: CASSREGYSGNTIYF.

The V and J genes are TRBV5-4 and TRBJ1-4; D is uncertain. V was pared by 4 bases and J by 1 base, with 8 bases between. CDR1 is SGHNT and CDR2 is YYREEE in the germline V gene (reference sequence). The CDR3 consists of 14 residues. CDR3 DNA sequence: TGTGCCAGCAGCCGGTCGGGAACTAATGAAAAACTGTTTTTT. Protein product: CASSRSGTNEKLFF.

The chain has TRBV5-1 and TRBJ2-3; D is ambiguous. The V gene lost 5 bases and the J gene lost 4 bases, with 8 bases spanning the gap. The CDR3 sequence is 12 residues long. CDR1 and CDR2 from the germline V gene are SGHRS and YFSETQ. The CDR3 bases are TGCGCCAGCAGGGCAGACGCAGATACGCAGTATTTT. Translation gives CASRADADTQYF.

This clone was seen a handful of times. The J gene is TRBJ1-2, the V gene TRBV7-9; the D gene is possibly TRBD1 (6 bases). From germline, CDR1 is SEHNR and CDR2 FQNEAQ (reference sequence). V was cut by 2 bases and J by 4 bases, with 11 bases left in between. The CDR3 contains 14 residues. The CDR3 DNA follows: TGTGCCAGCAGCTTACTAGGGGGTCGCTATGGCTACACCTTC. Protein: CASSLLGGRYGYTF. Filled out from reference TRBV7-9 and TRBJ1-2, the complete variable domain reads DTGVSQNPRHKITKRGQNVTFRCDPISEHNRLYWYRQTLGQGPEFLTYFQNEAQLEKSRLLSDRFSAERPKGSFSTLEIQRTEQGDSAMYLCASSLLGGRYGYTFGSGTRLTVV.

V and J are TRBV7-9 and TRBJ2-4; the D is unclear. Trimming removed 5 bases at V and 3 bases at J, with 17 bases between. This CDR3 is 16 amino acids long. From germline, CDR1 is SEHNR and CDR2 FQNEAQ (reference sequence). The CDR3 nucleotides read TGTGCCAGCAGCCGGGCTGGGCTACAAGACAAAAACATTCAGTACTTC. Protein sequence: CASSRAGLQDKNIQYF.

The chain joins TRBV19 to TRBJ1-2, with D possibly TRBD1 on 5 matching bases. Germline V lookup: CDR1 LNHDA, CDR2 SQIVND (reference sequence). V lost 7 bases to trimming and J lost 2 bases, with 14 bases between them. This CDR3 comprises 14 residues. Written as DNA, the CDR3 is TGTGCCAGTACCGGGGCACAATCGAACTATGGCTACACCTTC. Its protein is CASTGAQSNYGYTF.

CDR3 coding DNA: TGTGCCAGCAGCCTCTCGGGGGAGAACCCCTACAATGAGCAGTTCTTC. Translating it yields CASSLSGENPYNEQFF. This chain joins TRBV9 and TRBJ2-1; D is possibly TRBD2 (6 bases). V was cut by 4 bases and J by 2 bases, with 16 bases left in between. The CDR3 is 16 residues long. Germline lookup yields CDR1 SGDLS and CDR2 YYNGEE.

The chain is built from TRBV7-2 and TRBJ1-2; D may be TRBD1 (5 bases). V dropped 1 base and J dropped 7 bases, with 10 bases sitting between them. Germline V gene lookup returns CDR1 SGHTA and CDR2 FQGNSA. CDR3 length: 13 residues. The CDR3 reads CASSLGQGGGYTF. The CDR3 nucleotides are TGTGCCAGCAGCTTAGGTCAGGGCGGTGGCTACACCTTC.

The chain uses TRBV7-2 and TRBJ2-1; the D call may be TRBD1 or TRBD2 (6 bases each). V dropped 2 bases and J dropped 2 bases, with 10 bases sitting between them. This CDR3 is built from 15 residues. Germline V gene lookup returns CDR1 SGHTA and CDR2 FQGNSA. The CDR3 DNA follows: TGTGCCAGCAGCTTAAAGGGGGGCCCCTACAATGAGCAGTTCTTC. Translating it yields CASSLKGGPYNEQFF.

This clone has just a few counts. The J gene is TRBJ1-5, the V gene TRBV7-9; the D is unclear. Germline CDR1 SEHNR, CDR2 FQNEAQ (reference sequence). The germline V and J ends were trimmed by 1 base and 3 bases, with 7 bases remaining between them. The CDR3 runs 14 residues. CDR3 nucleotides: TGTGCCAGCAGCTTAGAGGGTTACAATCAGCCCCAGCATTTT. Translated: CASSLEGYNQPQHF.

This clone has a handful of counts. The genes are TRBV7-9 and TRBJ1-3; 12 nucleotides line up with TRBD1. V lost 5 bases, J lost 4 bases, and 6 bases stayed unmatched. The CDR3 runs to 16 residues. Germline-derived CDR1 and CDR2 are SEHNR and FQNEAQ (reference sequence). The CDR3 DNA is TGTGCCAGCAGCCGGGGGGACAGGGGGCTCGGAAACACCATATATTTT. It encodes CASSRGDRGLGNTIYF.